This T cell receptor beta chain came from a study of blood T cell repertoires in COVID-19. Repertoires were generated with immunoSEQ multiplex PCR, while TCRdb's copy carries only in-frame clones and drops some. The table records around 10,000 clones, 90% of them present only once. Per the germline V gene, CDR1 is SGHTA and CDR2 is FQGNSA. The ends lost 4 bases at V and 5 bases at J; junction bases unmatched: 9. The CDR3 has 16 amino acids. The TCR was taken from a human donor in a cohort sampled during active COVID-19. V and J are TRBV7-2 and TRBJ2-7; the match to TRBD2 covers 12 bases. The sequencing sample was made of peripheral blood. CDR3 DNA sequence: TGTGCCAGCAGCTCCCGACTAGCGGGGGCCCGGGACGAGCAGTACTTC. This encodes CASSSRLAGARDEQYF.